The 9 T cell receptor beta chains reported below all come from one sample, sequenced in a study of blood T cell repertoires in COVID-19. The data were produced by immunoSEQ multiplex PCR, yet TCRdb's version contains in-frame clones alone and is incomplete. The profile shows 150,000 or so clones, approximately 91% of them singletons. Sequenced: peripheral blood. The source is a young man with acute or convalescent COVID-19.

J is TRBJ1-1 and V is TRBV29-1; possibly TRBD1 for D (5 bases). The germline V gene encodes CDR1 SQVTM and CDR2 ANQGSEA. V was trimmed by 4 bases and J by 0 bases, leaving 15 bases between them. The CDR3 sequence is 15 residues long. The CDR3 here is CSVGLQGGMNTEAFF. The CDR3, as DNA: TGCAGCGTTGGTTTGCAGGGAGGGATGAACACTGAAGCTTTCTTT.

This sequence joins TRBV3-1 (or the pseudogene TRBV3-2) and TRBJ2-3, with 9 bases matching TRBD2. CDR3 length: 19 amino acids. The V gene end was trimmed by 4 bases and the J gene end by 2 bases; junction bases not matched to a gene: 16. Germline CDR1 reads LGHDT; CDR2 reads YNNKEL (reference sequence). The CDR3 nucleotides are TGTGCCAGCAGCCGTGCCTCCGGGGGAGCGGGAGGCTTCACAGATACGCAGTATTTT. Protein sequence: CASSRASGGAGGFTDTQYF.

The chain combines TRBV2 with TRBJ2-1; 12 bases line up with TRBD2. This CDR3 comprises 13 residues. V was clipped by 6 bases and J by 15 bases; unmatched bases: 9. Germline V gives CDR1 SNHLY, CDR2 FYNNEI. The CDR3 DNA reads as TGTGCCAGCAGCAGACTAGCGGGAGACATTCGGTTCTTC. Amino acids: CASSRLAGDIRFF.

The chain is built from TRBV30 and TRBJ1-2; D unresolved. Trimming took off 3 bases at V and 2 bases at J, with 7 bases between the two ends. The CDR3 sequence is 12 residues long. The germline V gene encodes CDR1 GTSNPN and CDR2 SVGIG (reference sequence). DNA for the CDR3: TGTGCCTGGAGAGAACAGAACTATGGCTACACCTTC. Translated, it gives CAWREQNYGYTF.

J is TRBJ1-2 and V is TRBV19; a weak D match, TRBD1 (6 bases). CDR1 and CDR2 (germline): LNHDA, SQIVND (reference sequence). The V gene lost 8 bases and the J gene lost 8 bases, with 15 bases spanning the gap. The CDR3 covers 12 residues. Written as DNA, the CDR3 is TGTGCCAGTTCCTCACAGGGTTGGGGCTACACCTTC. Translated, it gives CASSSQGWGYTF.

The chain couples TRBV27 to TRBJ2-1; 10 nucleotides align to TRBD2. Germline CDR1 and CDR2: MNHEY and SMNVEV (reference sequence). This CDR3 has 15 residues. Trimming at V came to 0 bases and at J to 6 bases, leaving 2 bases not matched to a gene. CDR3 sequence (DNA): TGTGCCAGCAGTTTATCAAGCGGGAGGGCCAATGAGCAGTTCTTC. This gives the protein CASSLSSGRANEQFF.

J is TRBJ1-4 and V is TRBV29-1; 10 bases are a match to TRBD1. The CDR3 sequence is 13 residues long. Per germline, CDR1 SQVTM and CDR2 ANQGSEA. Germline trimming cut 5 bases from V and 8 bases from J; bases unmatched to any gene: 5. CDR3 in amino acids: CSVRQGAREKLFF. For the CDR3, the DNA is TGCAGCGTTCGACAGGGGGCGCGCGAAAAACTGTTTTTT.

This chain links TRBV7-2 with TRBJ1-1; D is unresolved. Trimming left V 5 bases short and J 0 bases short, with 16 bases between. The CDR3 spans 16 residues. In germline, CDR1 is SGHTA, CDR2 FQGNSA. The CDR3 coding sequence is TGTGCCAGCAGCCTACCCATGGCAGGCATGAACACTGAAGCTTTCTTT. It translates to CASSLPMAGMNTEAFF.

The genes are TRBV30 and TRBJ1-3; a possible D gene is TRBD1 (5 bases). CDR1 and CDR2 from the germline V gene are GTSNPN and SVGIG (reference sequence). This CDR3 region has 15 residues. V was shortened by 1 base and J by 4 bases, with 14 bases between the two germline ends. The CDR3 loop reads CAWSGGRVPGNTIYF. CDR3 sequence (DNA): TGTGCCTGGAGTGGGGGCAGGGTGCCAGGAAACACCATATATTTT. The full variable domain, in which reference TRBV30 and TRBJ1-3 provide the parts outside the CDR3, is SQTIHQWPATLVQPVGSPLSLECTVEGTSNPNLYWYRQAAGRGLQLLFYSVGIGQISSEVPQNLSASRPQDRQFILSSKKLLLSDSGFYLCAWSGGRVPGNTIYFGEGSWLTVV.